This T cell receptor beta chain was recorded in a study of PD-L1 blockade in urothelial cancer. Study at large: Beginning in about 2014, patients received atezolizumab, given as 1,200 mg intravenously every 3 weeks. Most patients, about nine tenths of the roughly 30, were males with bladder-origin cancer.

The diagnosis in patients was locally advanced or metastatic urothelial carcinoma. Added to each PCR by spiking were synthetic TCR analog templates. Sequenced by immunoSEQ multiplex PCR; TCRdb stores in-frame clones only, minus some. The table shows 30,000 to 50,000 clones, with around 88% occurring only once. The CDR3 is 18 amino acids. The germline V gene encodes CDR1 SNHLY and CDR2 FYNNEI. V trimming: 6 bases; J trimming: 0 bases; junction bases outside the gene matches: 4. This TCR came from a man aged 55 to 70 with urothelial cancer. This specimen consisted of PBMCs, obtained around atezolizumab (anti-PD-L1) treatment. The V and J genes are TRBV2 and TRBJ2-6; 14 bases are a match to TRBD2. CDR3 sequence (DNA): TGTGCCAGCAGACGGACTAGCGGGGGGTTCTCTGGGGCCAACGTCCTGACTTTC. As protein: CASRRTSGGFSGANVLTF.